This T cell receptor beta chain emerged from a study of blood T cell repertoires in COVID-19 (dated by TCRdb to about 2020). In terms of the full investigation: Samples covering the acute and convalescent phases of COVID-19 were provided by collaborators in the United States, Italy and Spain. The prospective study material was composed of cDNA or gDNA derived from T cells, B-cell-depleted T cells, or PBMCs. Samples were obtained from the ongoing ImmuneRACE study (first 160 participants) and from 950 to 1,500 subjects provided by 6 global collaborators. Deeply sampled blood TCRbeta repertoires from subjects exposed to, actively infected with, or recovered from COVID-19 were included in the dataset. Where available, HLA class I and class II types were obtained from metadata supplied by the sample provider rather than from assay-based typing. The repertoires were made available in a free public database intended to serve as a resource for research on the immune response to SARS-CoV-2. A de-identified subject ID, COVID-19 status, age in years and sex were almost always included in the sample metadata. Broader findings and caveats from the paper: The amount of clinical and demographic metadata varied by source and participant and was provided uncurated.

In regard to this clone: The antigen it recognizes is unknown. The sample holds no much larger clone one base away, and base qualities are not on file.

The collaborating institutions used their own protocols to collect whole blood in K2EDTA tubes. For TCRbeta analysis, collaborator samples were shipped as frozen whole blood, as isolated PBMCs, or as DNA extracted from either sample type. The immunoSEQ Assay, a bias-controlled multiplex PCR, was used to amplify TCRbeta CDR3 regions from genomic DNA. Concerning the study's data processing: Nucleated cell counts per sample were estimated from amplification of reference gene primers within the assay. Sequence reads were collapsed and filtered to measure the absolute abundance of every unique TCRbeta CDR3 rearrangement. For each sample, productive Simpson clonality was calculated by taking the square root of Simpson's diversity index across productive rearrangements. TCRdb mirrors the immuneACCESS table, restricted to in-frame sequences. Some clones are absent from its copies; in checked studies, under half trace to an unresolved V gene, and the reason for the others is unknown. V and J calls and clone size are copied from that table; D and trimming were computed from the DNA. The sample yields over 100,000 clones; 75% to 95% were counted once. The top ten clones comprise roughly 5.5% of the sample.

The TCR originated in a human donor in a cohort sampled during active COVID-19. Sequenced input: peripheral blood.

At the DNA level, the sequence is TGCGCCAGCAGCCAATACACCGGGACAGCAACTAATGAAAAACTGTTTTTT. This is translated as CASSQYTGTATNEKLFF. Here the chain combines TRBV4-3 and TRBJ1-4; 7 bases in the middle match TRBD1. At the junction V is shortened by 2 bases and J by 0 bases; bases outside the gene matches: 6. The CDR3, from cysteine to phenylalanine, totals 17 residues. Only the CDR3 region is kept as DNA, spanning 51 bases read in frame from base 1. According to the germline V gene, CDR1 reads LGHNA and CDR2 reads YSLEER.